This T cell receptor beta chain was captured in a study of blood T cell repertoires in COVID-19. The CDR3 totals 11 residues. The germline V gene encodes CDR1 SQVTM and CDR2 ANQGSEA. V lost 3 bases and J 8 bases, leaving 10 bases between the germline ends. Only in-frame clones appear in the TCRdb table, and some are missing; sequencing was by immunoSEQ multiplex PCR. The table records nearly 250,000 clones, roughly 86% of them present only once. Material: peripheral blood. The sequence was collected from a woman aged 60-75 years who had recovered from COVID-19. The genes are TRBV29-1 and TRBJ1-2; the D is unclear. The CDR3 loop reads CSVEVDWGYTF. CDR3 in DNA: TGCAGCGTTGAGGTAGACTGGGGCTACACCTTC.